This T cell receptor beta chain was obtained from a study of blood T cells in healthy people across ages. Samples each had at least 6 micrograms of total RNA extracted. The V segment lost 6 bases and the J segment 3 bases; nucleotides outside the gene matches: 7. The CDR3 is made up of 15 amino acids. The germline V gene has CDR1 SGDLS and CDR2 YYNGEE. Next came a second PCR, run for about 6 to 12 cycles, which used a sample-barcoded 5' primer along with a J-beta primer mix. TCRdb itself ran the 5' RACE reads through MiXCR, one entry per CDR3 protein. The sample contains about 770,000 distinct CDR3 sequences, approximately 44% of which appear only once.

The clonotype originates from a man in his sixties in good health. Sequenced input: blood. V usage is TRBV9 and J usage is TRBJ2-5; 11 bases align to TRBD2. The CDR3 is CASMKGTSGEETQYF. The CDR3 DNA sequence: TGTGCCAGCATGAAGGGGACTAGCGGCGAAGAGACCCAGTACTTC.